Shown below are 32 T cell receptor beta chains from a single sample sequenced in a study of blood T cell repertoires in COVID-19. Clones were sequenced by immunoSEQ multiplex PCR, and TCRdb holds only the in-frame ones, with some missing. The data show more than 85,000 clones, 84% seen once. Source material: peripheral blood. All receptors come from a woman aged 45-65 years with acute or convalescent COVID-19.

J is TRBJ1-5 and V is TRBV19; the D gene is possibly TRBD1 (6 bases). Trimming left V 8 bases short and J 9 bases short, with 20 bases between. Germline CDR1 and CDR2: LNHDA and SQIVND (reference sequence). This CDR3 is built from 14 residues. The CDR3 sequence is CASLPRTAAGPQHF. Here the CDR3 DNA reads TGTGCCAGTTTACCGAGGACAGCCGCGGGGCCCCAGCATTTT.

This sequence joins TRBV27 and TRBJ2-3; TRBD1 is a possible D gene (5 bases). The ends were cut back, 2 bases at V and 2 bases at J, with 11 bases in the middle. This CDR3 spans 15 amino acids. CDR1 is MNHEY, CDR2 SMNVEV, per germline (reference sequence). The chain's CDR3 is CASSLTGYTTDTQYF. The CDR3 region has the DNA TGTGCCAGCAGTTTAACAGGTTACACCACAGATACGCAGTATTTT.

This chain links TRBV5-1 with TRBJ1-4, with 7 nucleotides matching TRBD1. The V and J ends lost 0 bases and 5 bases, in that order; junction bases with no gene match: 4. CDR3 length equals 15 residues. In germline, CDR1 is SGHRS, CDR2 YFSETQ. DNA of the CDR3: TGCGCCAGCAGCTTGGTGGGGACAGTCAATGAAAAACTGTTTTTT. This codes for CASSLVGTVNEKLFF.

This clone has only one observation. V usage is TRBV10-3 and J usage is TRBJ1-1; 8 bases match TRBD1. In germline, CDR1 is ENHRY, CDR2 SYGVKD. With V trimmed by 0 bases and J by 2 bases, 8 bases remained unmatched. This CDR3 spans 17 amino acids. Here the CDR3 reads CAISESGQGAVNTEAFF. CDR3 nucleotides: TGTGCCATCAGTGAGTCGGGGCAGGGGGCCGTCAACACTGAAGCTTTCTTT.

V gene TRBV6-2 or TRBV6-3 combines with J gene TRBJ1-1; a weak D match, TRBD1 (6 bases). The germline V and J ends were trimmed by 7 bases and 11 bases, with 23 bases remaining between them. The germline V gene has CDR1 MNHEY and CDR2 SVGEGT. The CDR3 consists of 14 residues. The CDR3 spells CASTPGAGASGAFF. DNA for the CDR3: TGTGCCAGCACCCCCGGGGCAGGGGCGTCGGGGGCTTTCTTT.

The chain is built from TRBV5-6 and TRBJ2-5; perhaps TRBD1 as D (6 bases). This CDR3 has 14 residues. Per the germline V gene, CDR1 is SGHDT and CDR2 is YYEEEE. V dropped 5 bases and J dropped 1 base, with 12 bases sitting between them. The CDR3 region has the DNA TGTGCCAGCAGTAGTGTACAGGGCCAAGAGACCCAGTACTTC. Translated: CASSSVQGQETQYF.

The chain links TRBV5-6 to TRBJ2-4; 16 bases fit TRBD2. The junction had 5 bases not matched to a gene; V was cut back by 4 bases and J by 1 base. Germline V gene data show CDR1 as SGHDT and CDR2 as YYEEEE. The CDR3 is 18 residues long. CDR3 sequence (DNA): TGTGCCAGCAGCCCGGGACTAGCGGGGGGGCGCGCCAAAAACATTCAGTACTTC. It encodes CASSPGLAGGRAKNIQYF.

The chain uses TRBV6-5 and TRBJ2-7, with TRBD1 matching 8 bases. This CDR3 is built from 11 residues. The V gene end was trimmed by 8 bases and the J gene end by 7 bases; junction bases not matched to a gene: 4. CDR1 is MNHEY and CDR2 is SVGAGI in the germline V gene. The CDR3 here is CASANRGEQYF. CDR3 bases: TGTGCCAGCGCAAACAGGGGGGAGCAGTACTTC.

This clone was recorded only once. The chain links TRBV11-2 to TRBJ1-4; 7 positions agree with TRBD1. The CDR3 length is 16 residues. Germline V gives CDR1 SGHAT, CDR2 FQNNGV. V was pared by 5 bases and J by 5 bases, with 11 bases of the junction left unmatched. CDR3 residues: CASSPQAQGRNEKLFF. The CDR3 nucleotides are TGTGCCAGCAGCCCTCAAGCACAGGGGAGGAATGAAAAACTGTTTTTT.

The chain recombines TRBV9 with TRBJ2-7; 10 nucleotides agree with TRBD1. Per germline, CDR1 SGDLS and CDR2 YYNGEE. J gave up 6 bases and V 3 bases, and 6 bases lay outside the gene matches. The CDR3 extends over 14 amino acids. The CDR3 DNA follows: TGTGCCAGCAGCGCCAGACAGGGGGCAGGCGAGCAGTACTTC. Amino acid sequence: CASSARQGAGEQYF.

V usage is TRBV6-6 and J usage is TRBJ2-1; 9 bases are a match to TRBD2. CDR3 length equals 15 residues. The V gene's germline CDR1 is MNHNY and CDR2 SVGAGI (reference sequence). J was trimmed by 6 bases and V by 6 bases; bases with no gene match: 9. The CDR3 DNA is TGTGCCAGCAGCCCACTGGCGGGGGGGCGCAATGAGCAGTTCTTC. It specifies CASSPLAGGRNEQFF.

V and J are TRBV28 and TRBJ2-3; 7 nucleotides agree with TRBD2. V lost 4 bases to trimming and J lost 3 bases; unmatched junction nucleotides: 10. Per germline, CDR1 MDHEN and CDR2 SYDVKM. The CDR3 loop spans 16 amino acids. CDR3 sequence: CASSYGSGGGTDTQYF. For the CDR3, the DNA is TGTGCCAGCAGTTACGGATCTGGCGGGGGAACAGATACGCAGTATTTT. The full variable domain, completed using reference TRBV28 and TRBJ2-3, is DVKVTQSSRYLVKRTGEKVFLECVQDMDHENMFWYRQDPGLGLRLIYFSYDVKMKEKGDIPEGYSVSREKKERFSLILESASTNQTSMYLCASSYGSGGGTDTQYFGPGTRLTVL.

This clone was detected a few times. The rearrangement joins TRBV20-1 to TRBJ1-2; D ambiguous. Trimming stripped 3 bases from V and 8 bases from J, with 10 bases between. The CDR3 runs 11 residues. Germline V CDR1 and CDR2: DFQATT, SNEGSKA (reference sequence). Here the CDR3 DNA reads TGCAGTGCTAGGGGGAGTCACGGCTACACCTTC. This codes for CSARGSHGYTF.

This chain's CDR3 is CAGRPGGAGNTIYF. The DNA for the CDR3 is TGTGCCGGACGCCCGGGGGGGGCTGGAAACACCATATATTTT. This chain connects TRBV6-5 to TRBJ1-3; TRBD1 is a possible D gene (5 bases). CDR1 and CDR2 (germline): MNHEY, SVGAGI. V was shortened by 11 bases and J by 2 bases, with 16 bases between the two germline ends. The CDR3 totals 14 residues.

The chain has TRBV12-5 and TRBJ1-4, with 7 bases matching TRBD1. This CDR3 is 14 amino acids long. Looked up from germline, CDR1 is LGHNT and CDR2 is FRNRAP. V shed 4 bases, J shed 1 base, and the junction held 0 bases outside the gene matches. As DNA, the CDR3 is TGTGCTAGTGGTTCAGGGGGAACTAATGAAAAACTGTTTTTT. This encodes CASGSGGTNEKLFF.

The chain combines TRBV9 with TRBJ1-2; 8 nucleotides line up with TRBD1. CDR1 SGDLS and CDR2 YYNGEE come from the germline V gene. V dropped 3 bases and J dropped 4; count of bases not matched to a gene: 2. This CDR3 has 13 residues. The CDR3 DNA reads TGTGCCAGCAGCGCGCAGGGGGCCTATGGCTACACCTTC. Translating gives CASSAQGAYGYTF. Using reference TRBV9 and TRBJ1-2 for the parts outside the CDR3, the full variable domain is DSGVTQTPKHLITATGQRVTLRCSPRSGDLSVYWYQQSLDQGLQFLIQYYNGEERAKGNILERFSAQQFPDLHSELNLSSLELGDSALYFCASSAQGAYGYTFGSGTRLTVV.

V usage is TRBV5-5 and J usage is TRBJ1-5; perhaps TRBD1 as D (6 bases). V was cut by 0 bases and J by 3 bases, with 13 bases left in between. CDR3 size: 16 residues. The V gene's germline CDR1 is SGHKS and CDR2 YYEKEE (reference sequence). This chain's CDR3 is CASSLGAGALNQPQHF. In nucleotides, the CDR3 is TGTGCCAGCAGCTTGGGAGCAGGGGCGCTCAATCAGCCCCAGCATTTT.

This sequence joins TRBV10-1 and TRBJ1-2, with 8 bases that match TRBD1. This CDR3 contains 15 residues. The germline V gene encodes CDR1 WNHNN and CDR2 SYGVQD (reference sequence). Trimming took 3 bases from V and 7 from J; bases not matched to a gene: 10. This CDR3 is CASSDNSGGPGGYTF. The CDR3 coding sequence is TGCGCCAGCAGTGACAACTCAGGGGGCCCGGGTGGCTACACCTTC.

The chain employs TRBV3-1 (or the pseudogene TRBV3-2) and TRBJ1-2, with D tentatively TRBD1 (6 bases). V was pared by 0 bases and J by 1 base, with 18 bases between. The germline CDR1 and CDR2 sequences are LGHDT and YNNKEL (reference sequence). The CDR3 is 18 residues long. In DNA form, the CDR3 reads TGTGCCAGCAGCCAAGATCCCAGGGGCGGTGATTATAACTATGGCTACACCTTC. This sequence encodes CASSQDPRGGDYNYGYTF.

The chain joins TRBV5-4 to TRBJ1-1; 7 bases are a match to TRBD1. There are 16 residues in the CDR3. The V gene's germline CDR1 is SGHNT and CDR2 YYREEE (reference sequence). Unmatched junction bases numbered 12, after V lost 7 bases and J lost 0 bases. The CDR3 sequence: CASQKPGQLMNTEAFF. The CDR3 coding sequence is TGTGCCAGCCAGAAACCGGGACAGCTGATGAACACTGAAGCTTTCTTT.

The genes are TRBV3-1 (or the pseudogene TRBV3-2) and TRBJ1-4, with TRBD1 matching over 8 bases. CDR3 length: 16 residues. Germline CDR1 and CDR2: LGHDT and YNNKEL (reference sequence). V lost 3 bases and J lost 4; bases outside the gene matches: 7. The CDR3 DNA sequence: TGTGCCAGCAGCCACGGTCGGGACAGGTATAATGAAAAACTGTTTTTT. Residues: CASSHGRDRYNEKLFF.

The sample holds a few counts of this clone. The rearrangement joins TRBV7-2 to TRBJ2-7; the match to TRBD1 covers 7 bases. The CDR3 loop spans 15 amino acids. Germline V gives CDR1 SGHTA, CDR2 FQGNSA. After removal of 6 bases from V and 4 bases from J, the junction contained 12 bases not matched to a gene. CDR3: CASSTTGTYLYEQYF. The CDR3 DNA reads TGTGCCAGCAGTACGACAGGGACCTATCTTTACGAGCAGTACTTC.

The J gene is TRBJ1-6, the V gene TRBV6-5, with a weak D call TRBD1 (5 bases). The length of the CDR3 is 16 residues. Between the trimmed V and J ends, which lost 3 bases and 0 bases, there was a span of 9 bases. CDR1 and CDR2 (germline): MNHEY, SVGAGI. For the CDR3, the DNA is TGTGCCAGCAGTTATGATCAGGGCTCCTATAATTCACCCCTCCACTTT. Amino acids: CASSYDQGSYNSPLHF.

The chain couples TRBV30 to TRBJ1-2; a weak D match, TRBD1 (5 bases). The CDR3 runs to 12 residues. Germline loops: CDR1 GTSNPN, CDR2 SVGIG (reference sequence). Trimming took off 3 bases at V and 3 bases at J, with 8 bases between the two ends. The CDR3 region is CAWSTGYYGYTF. CDR3 nucleotide sequence: TGTGCCTGGAGCACAGGATACTATGGCTACACCTTC. Full variable domain (rest looked up from reference TRBV30 and TRBJ1-2): SQTIHQWPATLVQPVGSPLSLECTVEGTSNPNLYWYRQAAGRGLQLLFYSVGIGQISSEVPQNLSASRPQDRQFILSSKKLLLSDSGFYLCAWSTGYYGYTFGSGTRLTVV.

This chain joins TRBV6-6 and TRBJ1-1; D perhaps matches TRBD1 (6 bases). The germline V and J ends were trimmed by 2 bases and 5 bases, with 12 bases remaining between them. Germline V lookup: CDR1 MNHNY, CDR2 SVGAGI (reference sequence). This CDR3 is 14 amino acids long. The CDR3 spells CASSYDGGATEAFF. CDR3 bases: TGTGCCAGCAGTTACGACGGGGGGGCGACTGAAGCTTTCTTT.

The V and J genes are TRBV24-1 and TRBJ2-3, with 10 bases identical to TRBD2. Germline V gene data show CDR1 as KGHDR and CDR2 as SFDVKD. CDR3 length: 17 residues. The ends lost 4 bases at V and 4 bases at J; junction bases unmatched: 10. CDR3 sequence (DNA): TGTGCCACCAGTGACCCCGCTAGCGGGAGACGATCAGATACGCAGTATTTT. Amino acids: CATSDPASGRRSDTQYF.

J is TRBJ1-2 and V is TRBV28; TRBD1 matches 7 bases. Trimming cost V 6 bases and J 2 bases; bases outside gene matches: 9. This CDR3 comprises 15 residues. Germline assignment: CDR1 MDHEN and CDR2 SYDVKM. The CDR3 coding sequence is TGTGCCAGCAGATCCTCAGGGGGAGGAAACTATGGCTACACCTTC. Translating gives CASRSSGGGNYGYTF.

The CDR3 bases are TGCACCAGCAGCCCCAGGGGCTACAACACCGGGGAGCTGTTTTTT. Amino acids: CTSSPRGYNTGELFF. The gene calls are TRBV1 and TRBJ2-2; the table assigns TRBD1, which was not confirmed against the DNA. TRBV1 is reported as a pseudogene. The CDR3 covers 15 residues.

V gene TRBV19 combines with J gene TRBJ2-1, with TRBD2 identical over 9 bases. Trimming at V came to 1 base and at J to 7 bases, leaving 11 bases not matched to a gene. The CDR3 has 17 residues. The germline V gene has CDR1 LNHDA and CDR2 SQIVND (reference sequence). The CDR3 sequence is CASSIGRLAGINNEQFF. The CDR3 nucleotides are TGTGCCAGTAGTATAGGGCGGCTAGCGGGGATTAATAATGAGCAGTTCTTC. Together with reference TRBV19 and TRBJ2-1, the CDR3 gives the full variable domain: DGGITQSPKYLFRKEGQNVTLSCEQNLNHDAMYWYRQDPGQGLRLIYYSQIVNDFQKGDIAEGYSVSREKKESFPLTVTSAQKNPTAFYLCASSIGRLAGINNEQFFGPGTRLTVL.

The chain employs TRBV19 and TRBJ2-1; tentative D call: TRBD2 (6 bases). Germline values: CDR1 LNHDA, CDR2 SQIVND (reference sequence). V was cut by 1 base and J by 4 bases, with 11 bases left in between. This CDR3 region has 15 residues. The CDR3 loop reads CASSIGGVPYNEQFF. CDR3 nucleotides: TGTGCCAGTAGTATAGGGGGGGTTCCTTACAATGAGCAGTTCTTC.

The chain links TRBV9 to TRBJ1-1; D gene ambiguous. V was pared by 2 bases and J by 1 base, with 9 bases between. CDR1 is SGDLS, CDR2 YYNGEE, per germline. CDR3 length: 14 residues. The DNA for the CDR3 is TGTGCCAGCAGCGTTGAGGGAGCGAACACTGAAGCTTTCTTT. Translated, it gives CASSVEGANTEAFF.

J is TRBJ2-2 and V is TRBV7-7; 8 bases are a match to TRBD1. The CDR3 has 15 residues. With 5 bases clipped from V and 5 bases from J, the junction kept 7 bases outside the gene matches. The germline V gene has CDR1 SSHAT and CDR2 FNYEAQ (reference sequence). The DNA of the CDR3 is TGTGCCAGCAGCCAGGACAGGGTTGGGACCGGGGAGCTGTTTTTT. Its translation is CASSQDRVGTGELFF.